The 20 T cell receptor beta chains below all came from one sample that was sequenced in a study of T cell responses to AZD1222 COVID-19 vaccine. The data were produced by immunoSEQ multiplex PCR, yet TCRdb's version contains in-frame clones alone and is incomplete. The top ten hold about 3.7% of the sample, which has over 120,000 clones, 92% seen once. The sequencing used peripheral blood, collected 28 days after the second AZD1222 dose. These receptors were obtained from an adult who received the AZD1222 COVID-19 vaccine.

The rearrangement links TRBV4-1 to TRBJ2-2, with 11 bases aligning to TRBD2. Germline trimming cut 4 bases from V and 0 bases from J; bases unmatched to any gene: 4. CDR1 MGHRA and CDR2 YSYEKL come from the germline V gene. CDR3 size: 17 residues. The CDR3 sequence: CASSPLLAGANTGELFF. CDR3 in DNA: TGCGCCAGCAGCCCCTTACTAGCGGGAGCGAACACCGGGGAGCTGTTTTTT.

The chain is built from TRBV19 and TRBJ2-1; possible D gene TRBD2, 6 bases. The CDR3 is made up of 17 amino acids. Looked up from germline, CDR1 is LNHDA and CDR2 is SQIVND (reference sequence). Trimming cost V 5 bases and J 1 base, with 18 bases left between them. CDR3 sequence reads: CASSLPESRESYNEQFF. DNA for the CDR3: TGTGCCAGTAGTCTCCCAGAGTCACGGGAGTCCTACAATGAGCAGTTCTTC.

This chain links TRBV11-1 with TRBJ2-5, with TRBD2 identical over 13 bases. V was pared by 5 bases and J by 5 bases, with 8 bases of the junction left unmatched. The CDR3 length is 16 residues. Per germline, CDR1 SGHAT and CDR2 FQDESV (reference sequence). The CDR3 DNA follows: TGTGCCAGCAGCATGGGACTAGCGGGACGTCGGGAGACCCAGTACTTC. Its protein product is CASSMGLAGRRETQYF.

J is TRBJ2-3 and V is TRBV10-1, with D hard to call. The CDR3 runs to 14 residues. Trimming cost V 0 bases and J 5 bases, with 9 bases left between them. CDR1 is WNHNN and CDR2 is SYGVQD in the germline V gene (reference sequence). CDR3 protein: CASSESGRQDTQYF. DNA for the CDR3: TGCGCCAGCAGTGAGTCTGGCCGCCAAGATACGCAGTATTTT.

The chain combines TRBV6-5 with TRBJ1-6; D ambiguous. The CDR3 spans 15 residues. From germline, CDR1 is MNHEY and CDR2 SVGAGI. V was trimmed by 3 bases and J by 9 bases, leaving 15 bases between them. CDR3 sequence: CASSYRDHASSPLHF. CDR3 sequence (DNA): TGTGCCAGCAGTTATAGGGATCACGCGTCTTCACCCCTCCACTTT.

This clone turned up a few times. This chain uses TRBV19 with TRBJ1-5, with 7 bases matching TRBD1. Germline CDR1 and CDR2: LNHDA and SQIVND (reference sequence). The CDR3 totals 12 residues. V was clipped by 9 bases and J by 5 bases; unmatched bases: 4. In nucleotides, the CDR3 is TGTGCCAGCTCTGGACAGGATCAGCCCCAGCATTTT. This codes for CASSGQDQPQHF. Together with reference TRBV19 and TRBJ1-5, the CDR3 gives the full variable domain: DGGITQSPKYLFRKEGQNVTLSCEQNLNHDAMYWYRQDPGQGLRLIYYSQIVNDFQKGDIAEGYSVSREKKESFPLTVTSAQKNPTAFYLCASSGQDQPQHFGDGTRLSIL.

The J gene is TRBJ2-7, the V gene TRBV6-1; weak D call: TRBD2 (6 bases). CDR1 is MNHNS and CDR2 is SASEGT in the germline V gene. The CDR3 has 14 amino acids. The V end was cut by 2 bases, the J end by 5 bases, with 13 bases between. The CDR3 DNA reads as TGTGCCAGCAGTGAATGGCCCGGGAGAAACGAGCAGTACTTC. Protein: CASSEWPGRNEQYF.

The V and J genes are TRBV5-5 and TRBJ2-7; possibly TRBD1 for D (6 bases). The CDR3 length is 15 residues. Germline-derived CDR1 and CDR2 are SGHKS and YYEKEE (reference sequence). Deletions cut 4 bases from V and 3 bases from J, with 17 bases between. CDR3 DNA: TGTGCCAGCAGCCGGAGCGCAGGGGCGGACTACGAGCAGTACTTC. Translating it yields CASSRSAGADYEQYF. Using reference TRBV5-5 and TRBJ2-7 for the parts outside the CDR3, the full variable domain is DAGVTQSPTHLIKTRGQQVTLRCSPISGHKSVSWYQQVLGQGPQFIFQYYEKEERGRGNFPDRFSARQFPNYSSELNVNALLLGDSALYLCASSRSAGADYEQYFGPGTRLTVT.

The V and J genes are TRBV28 and TRBJ2-7, with D unresolved. Deletions cut 6 bases from V and 3 bases from J, with 12 bases between. Germline V gene sequence: CDR1 MDHEN, CDR2 SYDVKM. The CDR3 covers 13 residues. The CDR3 nucleotides read TGTGCCAGCAGACCGGGCCGCCTCTACGAGCAGTACTTC. It encodes CASRPGRLYEQYF.

The genes are TRBV7-2 and TRBJ2-5, with TRBD2 matching 10 bases. The V gene's germline CDR1 is SGHTA and CDR2 FQGNSA. The CDR3 extends over 15 amino acids. With 8 bases clipped from V and 3 bases from J, the junction kept 9 bases outside the gene matches. DNA of the CDR3: TGTGCCAGCGCATCCAATGGACTAGCGGAAGAGACCCAGTACTTC. Protein product: CASASNGLAEETQYF. Looking up the rest from reference TRBV7-2 and TRBJ2-5 gives the full variable domain: GAGVSQSPSNKVTEKGKDVELRCDPISGHTALYWYRQSLGQGLEFLIYFQGNSAPDKSGLPSDRFSAERTGGSVSTLTIQRTQQEDSAVYLCASASNGLAEETQYFGPGTRLLVL.

This chain links TRBV29-1 with TRBJ2-1; possibly TRBD2 for D (5 bases). Germline V gene sequence: CDR1 SQVTM, CDR2 ANQGSEA. V was shortened by 6 bases and J by 8 bases, with 14 bases between the two germline ends. The CDR3 covers 12 residues. CDR3 in DNA: TGCAGCGTGAGGGCGTTTTCCGATGAGCAGTTCTTC. Translating it yields CSVRAFSDEQFF.

This clone was recorded only once. This sequence joins TRBV6-5 and TRBJ2-5; no reliable D call. The CDR3 extends over 13 amino acids. Trimming removed 6 bases from V and 2 bases from J, with 10 bases in between. In germline, CDR1 is MNHEY, CDR2 SVGAGI. CDR3 amino acids: CASSLRAQETQYF. CDR3 nucleotide sequence: TGTGCCAGCAGCCTCCGGGCACAAGAGACCCAGTACTTC.

The chain uses TRBV3-1 (or the pseudogene TRBV3-2) and TRBJ2-1; D uncertain. V dropped 5 bases and J dropped 9 bases, with 11 bases sitting between them. The CDR3 spans 12 residues. Germline V gives CDR1 LGHDT, CDR2 YNNKEL (reference sequence). CDR3 sequence reads: CASSVAESEQFF. Written as DNA, the CDR3 is TGTGCCAGCAGCGTCGCGGAGAGTGAGCAGTTCTTC.

This chain links TRBV7-2 with TRBJ2-3; D uncertain. V was cut by 4 bases and J by 7 bases, with 12 bases left in between. Germline CDR1 and CDR2: SGHTA and FQGNSA. The CDR3 runs 13 residues. The CDR3 region is CASSSTLPNTQYF. The DNA of the CDR3 is TGTGCCAGCAGCTCCACCCTACCGAATACGCAGTATTTT.

The chain couples TRBV7-2 to TRBJ2-1; 11 bases fit TRBD2. The CDR3 covers 18 residues. The J segment lost 2 bases and the V segment lost 5 bases, leaving 11 bases of the junction unmatched. Per the germline V gene, CDR1 is SGHTA and CDR2 is FQGNSA. CDR3 in amino acids: CASSATGTSGSPYNEQFF. CDR3 nucleotides: TGTGCCAGCAGCGCAACCGGGACTAGCGGAAGCCCCTACAATGAGCAGTTCTTC. The whole variable domain, filled in from reference TRBV7-2 and TRBJ2-1, reads GAGVSQSPSNKVTEKGKDVELRCDPISGHTALYWYRQSLGQGLEFLIYFQGNSAPDKSGLPSDRFSAERTGGSVSTLTIQRTQQEDSAVYLCASSATGTSGSPYNEQFFGPGTRLTVL.

J is TRBJ1-6 and V is TRBV2; D is uncertain. The CDR3 extends over 14 amino acids. In germline, CDR1 is SNHLY, CDR2 FYNNEI. V shed 3 bases and J shed 6 bases, with 9 bases lying between them. The DNA of the CDR3 is TGTGCCAGCAGTGACGGCAGGAGTAATTCACCCCTCCACTTT. Amino acids: CASSDGRSNSPLHF.

The chain uses TRBV19 and TRBJ2-7, with 7 bases lining up with TRBD1. Trimming removed 8 bases from V and 6 bases from J; junction bases left unmatched: 10. The V gene's germline CDR1 is LNHDA and CDR2 SQIVND (reference sequence). The CDR3 spans 13 residues. CDR3 nucleotide sequence: TGTGCCAGTCAACAGACAGGGATAGGCGAGCAGTACTTC. This codes for CASQQTGIGEQYF.

This rearrangement joins TRBV6-2 or TRBV6-3 to TRBJ1-5; D unclear. This CDR3 has 15 residues. Germline-derived CDR1 and CDR2 are MNHEY and SVGEGT. Trimming left V 7 bases short and J 2 bases short, with 15 bases between. The CDR3 sequence is CASTPFKGGNQPQHF. DNA of the CDR3: TGTGCCAGCACCCCATTCAAGGGAGGCAATCAGCCCCAGCATTTT.

This CDR3 is CASSLGGPWNEQFF. CDR3 nucleotide sequence: TGTGCCAGCAGCTTAGGAGGGCCGTGGAATGAGCAGTTCTTC. The chain carries TRBV5-8 and TRBJ2-1, with D possibly matching TRBD2 (6 bases). V was pared by 2 bases and J by 7 bases, with 13 bases between. Germline loops: CDR1 SGHTS, CDR2 YDEGEE. There are 14 residues in the CDR3.

The rearrangement uses TRBV3-1 (or the pseudogene TRBV3-2) and TRBJ1-6; unclear D gene. This CDR3 is 15 amino acids long. Germline V gene lookup returns CDR1 LGHDT and CDR2 YNNKEL (reference sequence). Trimming removed 2 bases at V and 8 bases at J, with 13 bases between. The CDR3 coding sequence is TGTGCCAGCAGCCAAACCTTTAGGGCGGATTCACCCCTCCACTTT. It specifies CASSQTFRADSPLHF.